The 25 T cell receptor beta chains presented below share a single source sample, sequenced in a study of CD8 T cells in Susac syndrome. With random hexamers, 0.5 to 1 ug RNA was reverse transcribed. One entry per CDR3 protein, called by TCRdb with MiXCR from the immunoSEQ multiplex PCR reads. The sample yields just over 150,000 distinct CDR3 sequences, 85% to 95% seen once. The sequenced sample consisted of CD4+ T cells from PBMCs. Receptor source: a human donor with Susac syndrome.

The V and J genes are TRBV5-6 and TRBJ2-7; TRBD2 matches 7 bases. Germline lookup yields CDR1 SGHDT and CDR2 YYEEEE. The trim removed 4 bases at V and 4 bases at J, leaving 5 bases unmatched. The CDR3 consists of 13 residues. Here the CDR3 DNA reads TGTGCCAGCAGCACCGGACTAGAGTACGAGCAGTACTTC. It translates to CASSTGLEYEQYF. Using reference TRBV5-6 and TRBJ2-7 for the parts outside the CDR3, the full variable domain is DAGVTQSPTHLIKTRGQQVTLRCSPKSGHDTVSWYQQALGQGPQFIFQYYEEEERQRGNFPDRFSGHQFPNYSSELNVNALLLGDSALYLCASSTGLEYEQYFGPGTRLTVT.

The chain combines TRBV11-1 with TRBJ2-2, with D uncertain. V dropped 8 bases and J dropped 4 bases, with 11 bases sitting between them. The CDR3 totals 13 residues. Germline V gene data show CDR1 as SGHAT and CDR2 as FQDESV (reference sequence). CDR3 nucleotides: TGTGCCAGCCGCCCGTATGGCACCGGGGAGCTGTTTTTT. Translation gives CASRPYGTGELFF.

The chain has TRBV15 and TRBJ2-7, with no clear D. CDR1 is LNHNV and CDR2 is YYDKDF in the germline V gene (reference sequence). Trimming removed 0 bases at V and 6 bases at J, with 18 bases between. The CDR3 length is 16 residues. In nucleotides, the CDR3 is TGTGCCACCAGCAGAGATCCCCCGACAAGGCTCCGCGAGCAGTACTTC. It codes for CATSRDPPTRLREQYF. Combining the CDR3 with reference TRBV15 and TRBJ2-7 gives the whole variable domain DAMVIQNPRYQVTQFGKPVTLSCSQTLNHNVMYWYQQKSSQAPKLLFHYYDKDFNNEADTPDNFQSRRPNTSFCFLDIRSPGLGDTAMYLCATSRDPPTRLREQYFGPGTRLTVT.

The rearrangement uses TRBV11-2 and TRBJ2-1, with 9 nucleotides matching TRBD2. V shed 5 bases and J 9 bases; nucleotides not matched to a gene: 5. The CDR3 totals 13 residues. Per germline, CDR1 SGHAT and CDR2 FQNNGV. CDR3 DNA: TGTGCCAGCAGCCCGGGACTAGCTCTTGAGCAGTTCTTC. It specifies CASSPGLALEQFF.

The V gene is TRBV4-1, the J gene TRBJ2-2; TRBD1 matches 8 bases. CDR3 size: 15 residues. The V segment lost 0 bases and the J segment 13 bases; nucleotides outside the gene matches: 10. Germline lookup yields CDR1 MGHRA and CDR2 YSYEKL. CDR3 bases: TGCGCCAGCAGCCAAGACGGGACAGGTTTGAGAGTGCTGTTTTTT. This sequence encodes CASSQDGTGLRVLFF.

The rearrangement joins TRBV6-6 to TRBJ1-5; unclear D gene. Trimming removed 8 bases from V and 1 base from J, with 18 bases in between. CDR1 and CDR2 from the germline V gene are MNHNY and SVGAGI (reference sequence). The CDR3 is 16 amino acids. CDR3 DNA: TGTGCCAGCTCTAGGAGTCTGGAGCTAAGCAATCAGCCCCAGCATTTT. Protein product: CASSRSLELSNQPQHF.

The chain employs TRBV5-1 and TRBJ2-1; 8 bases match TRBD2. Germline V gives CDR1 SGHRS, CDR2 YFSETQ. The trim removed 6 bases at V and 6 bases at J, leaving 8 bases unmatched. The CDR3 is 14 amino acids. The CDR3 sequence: CASTLQRGTNEQFF. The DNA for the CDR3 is TGCGCCAGCACGCTCCAGCGGGGGACCAATGAGCAGTTCTTC.

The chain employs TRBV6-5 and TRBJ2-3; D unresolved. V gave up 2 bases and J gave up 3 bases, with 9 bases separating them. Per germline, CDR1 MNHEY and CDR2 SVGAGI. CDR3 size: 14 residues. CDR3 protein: CASSYGFLTDTQYF. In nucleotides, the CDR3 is TGTGCCAGCAGTTACGGTTTCCTAACAGATACGCAGTATTTT.

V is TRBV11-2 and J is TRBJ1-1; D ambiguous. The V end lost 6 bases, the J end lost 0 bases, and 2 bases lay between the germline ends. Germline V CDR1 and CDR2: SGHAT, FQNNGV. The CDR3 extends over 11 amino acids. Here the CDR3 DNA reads TGTGCCAGCAGGCTGAACACTGAAGCTTTCTTT. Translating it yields CASRLNTEAFF.

CDR3 region: CASSQEASVGGRLNSGNTIYF. The DNA of the CDR3 is TGTGCCAGCAGCCAAGAGGCGAGTGTAGGTGGCCGCCTCAACTCTGGAAACACCATATATTTT. The chain joins TRBV4-2 to TRBJ1-3; no clear D. V lost 0 bases, J lost 0 bases, and 24 bases lay in between. The CDR3 spans 21 residues. The germline gives CDR1 LGHNA, CDR2 YNFKEQ.

This chain's CDR3 is CSGKRENTEAFF. DNA for the CDR3: TGCAGCGGCAAAAGGGAGAACACTGAAGCTTTCTTT. This chain links TRBV29-1 with TRBJ1-1; D remains unclear. The CDR3 sequence is 12 residues long. Per germline, CDR1 SQVTM and CDR2 ANQGSEA. Trimming pared 7 bases from V and 1 base from J, leaving 10 bases between.

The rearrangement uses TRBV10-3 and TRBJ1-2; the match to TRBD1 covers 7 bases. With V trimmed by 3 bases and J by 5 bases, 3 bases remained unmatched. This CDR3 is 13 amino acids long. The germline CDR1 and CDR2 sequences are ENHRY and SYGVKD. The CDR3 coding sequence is TGTGCCATCAGTGACGGGACAGCTTATGGCTACACCTTC. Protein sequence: CAISDGTAYGYTF.

In nucleotides, the CDR3 is TGCAGTGCTCCGGGCATGGATACGCAGTATTTT. Protein: CSAPGMDTQYF. The V gene is TRBV20-1, the J gene TRBJ2-3; D unresolved. Trimming left V 5 bases short and J 6 bases short, with 9 bases between. This CDR3 spans 11 amino acids. Germline CDR1 DFQATT, CDR2 SNEGSKA (reference sequence).

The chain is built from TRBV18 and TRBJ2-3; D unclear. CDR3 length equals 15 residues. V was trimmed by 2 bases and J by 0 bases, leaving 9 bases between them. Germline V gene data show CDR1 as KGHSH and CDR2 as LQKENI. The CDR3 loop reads CASSPGKQSTDTQYF. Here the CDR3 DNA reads TGTGCCAGCTCACCAGGAAAACAAAGCACAGATACGCAGTATTTT.

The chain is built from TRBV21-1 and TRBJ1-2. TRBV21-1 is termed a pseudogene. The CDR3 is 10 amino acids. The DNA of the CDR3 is TGTGCCAGCAGCCCGAGGGGCTACACCTTC. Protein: CASSPRGYTF.

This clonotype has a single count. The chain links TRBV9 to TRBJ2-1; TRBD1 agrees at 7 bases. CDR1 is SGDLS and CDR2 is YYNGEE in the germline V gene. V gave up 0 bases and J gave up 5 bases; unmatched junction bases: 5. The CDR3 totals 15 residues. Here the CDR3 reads CASSVVGQSNNEQFF. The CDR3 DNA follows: TGTGCCAGCAGCGTAGTGGGACAGTCCAACAATGAGCAGTTCTTC.

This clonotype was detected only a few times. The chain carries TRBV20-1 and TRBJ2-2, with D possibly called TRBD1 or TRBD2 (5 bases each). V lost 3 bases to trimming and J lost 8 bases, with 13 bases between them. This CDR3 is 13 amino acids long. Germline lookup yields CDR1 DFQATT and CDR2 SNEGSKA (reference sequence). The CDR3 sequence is CSARGTSTGELFF. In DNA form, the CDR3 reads TGCAGTGCTAGGGGGACGAGTACGGGGGAGCTGTTTTTT.

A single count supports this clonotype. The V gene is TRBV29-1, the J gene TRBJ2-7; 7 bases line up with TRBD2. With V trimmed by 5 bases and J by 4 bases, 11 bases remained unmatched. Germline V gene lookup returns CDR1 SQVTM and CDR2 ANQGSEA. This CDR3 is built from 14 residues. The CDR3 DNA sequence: TGCAGCGTTAGGGTACAAGGGACTACTTACGAGCAGTACTTC. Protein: CSVRVQGTTYEQYF.

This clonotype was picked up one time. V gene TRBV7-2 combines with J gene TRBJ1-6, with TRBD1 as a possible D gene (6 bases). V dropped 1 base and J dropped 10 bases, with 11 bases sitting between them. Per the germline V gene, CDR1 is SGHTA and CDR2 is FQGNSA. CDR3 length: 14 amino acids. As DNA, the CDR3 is TGTGCCAGCAGCTTAGTCGTCCAGGGGTCACCCCTCCACTTT. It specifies CASSLVVQGSPLHF.

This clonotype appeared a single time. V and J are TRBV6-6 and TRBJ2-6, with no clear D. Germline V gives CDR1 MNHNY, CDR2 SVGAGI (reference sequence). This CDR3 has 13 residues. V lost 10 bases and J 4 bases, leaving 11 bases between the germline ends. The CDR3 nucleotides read TGTGCCACCATCGAGTCGGGGGCCAACGTCCTGACTTTC. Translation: CATIESGANVLTF.

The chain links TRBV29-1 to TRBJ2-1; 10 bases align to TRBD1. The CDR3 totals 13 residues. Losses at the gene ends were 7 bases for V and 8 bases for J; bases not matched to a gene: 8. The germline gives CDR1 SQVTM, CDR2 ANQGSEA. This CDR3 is CSARDRGGYEQFF. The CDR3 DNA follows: TGCAGCGCCCGGGACAGGGGCGGGTATGAGCAGTTCTTC.

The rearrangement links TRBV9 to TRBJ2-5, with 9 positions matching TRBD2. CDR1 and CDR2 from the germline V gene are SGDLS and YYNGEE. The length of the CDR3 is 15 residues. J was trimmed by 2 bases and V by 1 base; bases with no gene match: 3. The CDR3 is CASSVSGGLQETQYF. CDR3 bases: TGTGCCAGCAGCGTAAGCGGGGGGTTACAAGAGACCCAGTACTTC.

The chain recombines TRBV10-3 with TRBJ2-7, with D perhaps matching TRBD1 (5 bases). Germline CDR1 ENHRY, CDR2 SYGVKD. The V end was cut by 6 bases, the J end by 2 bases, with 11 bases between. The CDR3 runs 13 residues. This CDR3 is CAISSTDTYEQYF. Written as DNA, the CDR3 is TGTGCCATCAGCTCGACGGACACCTACGAGCAGTACTTC.

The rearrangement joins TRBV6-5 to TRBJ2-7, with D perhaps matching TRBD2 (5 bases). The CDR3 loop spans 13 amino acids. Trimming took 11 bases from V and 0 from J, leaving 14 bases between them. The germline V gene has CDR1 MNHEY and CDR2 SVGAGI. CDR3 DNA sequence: TGTGCCGTCGGAACGGGGAGCTCCTACGAGCAGTACTTC. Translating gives CAVGTGSSYEQYF.

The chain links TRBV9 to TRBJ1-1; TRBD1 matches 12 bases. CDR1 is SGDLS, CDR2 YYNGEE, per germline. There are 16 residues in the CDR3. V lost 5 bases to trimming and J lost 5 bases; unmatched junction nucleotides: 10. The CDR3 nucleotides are TGTGCCAGCAGTGCTCGGGACAGGGGGCGTCGAACTGAAGCTTTCTTT. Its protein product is CASSARDRGRRTEAFF.